This is a list of T cell receptor beta chains from one sample in a study of blood T cell repertoires in COVID-19. Clones were read by immunoSEQ multiplex PCR, and TCRdb kept only the in-frame ones, dropping some. The sample lists about 290,000 clones; 89% were seen once. The sequenced sample consisted of PBMCs or T cells enriched from blood (not recorded which). The receptors were gathered from a woman aged 40 to 50 who had recovered from COVID-19. The CDR3 runs from the conserved cysteine through the conserved F or W. D genes are given only for firm matches. For some rows the clone size is stated as once, few or many, or as a class when expanded; others skip it.

clone_size	j_call	v_call	d_call	cdr3_nt	cdr3_aa
-	TRBJ2-1	TRBV25-1	-	TGTGCCAGCAGCGCGGGAGGACAGGGGACCTACAATGAGCAGTTCTTC	CASSAGGQGTYNEQFF
-	TRBJ1-5	TRBV5-4	-	TGTGCCAGCAGCTTGGGGGCGGGGCAGGGCCAGCCCCAGCATTTT	CASSLGAGQGQPQHF
-	TRBJ2-7	TRBV7-2	-	TGTGCCAGCAGCACCCCGGTGGGGGGAGCCGAGCAGTACTTC	CASSTPVGGAEQYF
-	TRBJ2-7	TRBV5-4	TRBD1	TGTGCCAGCAGCTCCAGACAGGGGGGATACGAGCAGTACTTC	CASSSRQGGYEQYF
-	TRBJ1-3	TRBV19	TRBD1	TGTGCCAGTAGGCATGACAGGGTGTGGGGAAACACCATATATTTT	CASRHDRVWGNTIYF
-	TRBJ1-6	TRBV6-5	TRBD1	TGTGCCAGCAGGTCCCCCGGGACAGATAATTCACCCCTCCACTTT	CASRSPGTDNSPLHF
few	TRBJ1-6	TRBV18	TRBD1	TGTGCCAGCTCACGCCGGACAGGGACGTATAATTCACCCCTCCACTTT	CASSRRTGTYNSPLHF
-	TRBJ1-6	TRBV7-2	TRBD1	TGTGCCAGCAGCTGGACAGGGGATTCACCCCTCCACTTT	CASSWTGDSPLHF
few	TRBJ1-5	TRBV20-1	-	TGCAGTGCTAGTAGCAGGGCCAGCAATCAGCCCCAGCATTTT	CSASSRASNQPQHF
-	TRBJ1-6	TRBV5-6	-	TGTGCCAGCAGCTTGGAGGGGGACGGGTCACCCCTCCACTTT	CASSLEGDGSPLHF
few	TRBJ2-5	TRBV5-4	TRBD2	TGTGCCAGCAGCCCCGGAGCGGGAGGGCCGGAGACCCAGTACTTC	CASSPGAGGPETQYF
-	TRBJ1-1	TRBV18	-	TGTGCCAGCTCAGGACAGAAGAACACTGAAGCTTTCTTT	CASSGQKNTEAFF
few	TRBJ1-4	TRBV9	TRBD1	TGTGCCAGCAGCGTAGAAGGATCACGGCAGACAGGGGGTGAAAAACTGTTTTTT	CASSVEGSRQTGGEKLFF
-	TRBJ1-1	TRBV5-1	TRBD1	TGCGCCAGCAGGGAACCCGGGACAGGGGCGGAGGCTTTCTTT	CASREPGTGAEAFF
-	TRBJ2-5	TRBV18	TRBD1	TGTGCCAGCTCACCACCAAGGACAGGGCAAGAGACCCAGTACTTC	CASSPPRTGQETQYF
-	TRBJ2-3	TRBV6-5	TRBD1	TGTGCCAGCAGTAAGCGGACAGGGGGAGGAGATACGCAGTATTTT	CASSKRTGGGDTQYF
-	TRBJ1-1	TRBV5-8	-	TGTGCCAGCAGCTTGGTACTCGGCAGGGTGAACACTGAAGCTTTCTTT	CASSLVLGRVNTEAFF
-	TRBJ1-2	TRBV7-9	-	TGTGCCAGCAGCTTAATAGGCGGCTATGGCTACACCTTC	CASSLIGGYGYTF
-	TRBJ1-3	TRBV2	TRBD1	TGTGCCAGCAGGGACAGGGGGAACACCATATATTTT	CASRDRGNTIYF
-	TRBJ1-2	TRBV19	TRBD1	TGTGCCAGTAGTTCGGACAGGGAGGATGGCTACACCTTC	CASSSDREDGYTF
-	TRBJ2-5	TRBV7-2	-	TGTGCCAGCAGCCACAGGGCCCTGGGGGAGACCCAGTACTTC	CASSHRALGETQYF
once	TRBJ2-1	TRBV4-1	-	TGCGCCAGCAGCCAAGGTCGGGGGTATAGCTCCTACAATGAGCAGTTCTTC	CASSQGRGYSSYNEQFF
-	TRBJ2-1	TRBV24-1	TRBD1	TGTGCCACCAGTGACCCTCGAGCAGGGGGCGATGAGCAGTTCTTC	CATSDPRAGGDEQFF
-	TRBJ2-7	TRBV7-2	TRBD2	TGTGCCAGCAGCTCTGCTAGCGGGAGAAGAACCGAGCAGTACTTC	CASSSASGRRTEQYF
few	TRBJ1-2	TRBV29-1	-	TGCAGCACTACCTCCCCAGGGTCCCCTTATGGCTACACCTTC	CSTTSPGSPYGYTF
-	TRBJ2-3	TRBV5-5	TRBD2	TGTGCCAGCAGCTTCGGGAGGTCAGATACGCAGTATTTT	CASSFGRSDTQYF
-	TRBJ1-1	TRBV5-1	-	TGCGCCAGCAGCTTACGGGGTTTTAACGCTGAAGCTTTCTTT	CASSLRGFNAEAFF
-	TRBJ2-7	TRBV18	TRBD1	TGTGCCAGCTCACCAGGGACAGGGCCTAACGAGCAGTACTTC	CASSPGTGPNEQYF
-	TRBJ1-5	TRBV18	TRBD1	TGTGCCAGCGCGGACAGGGAGCGCAATCAGCCCCAGCATTTT	CASADRERNQPQHF
-	TRBJ1-2	TRBV7-9	-	TGTGCCAGCAGCCAATGGACAGTGACTAACTATGGCTACACCTTC	CASSQWTVTNYGYTF
-	TRBJ2-2	TRBV7-9	-	TGTGCCAGCAGCCTGACAAACACCGGGGAGCTGTTTTTT	CASSLTNTGELFF
-	TRBJ2-2	TRBV7-2	-	TGTGCCAGCAGCTTAGCTTATAAGAACACCGGGGAGCTGTTTTTT	CASSLAYKNTGELFF
-	TRBJ2-2	TRBV28	-	TGTGCCAGCAGTACGACACCCGGGGAGCTGTTTTTT	CASSTTPGELFF
-	TRBJ1-1	TRBV6-5	-	TGTGCCAGCAGTTACAGGACCGAAGCGGGCACTGAAGCTTTCTTT	CASSYRTEAGTEAFF